This TCR beta chain was profiled in a study of shared clonotypes between healthy human individuals. This clone has only one observation. Its specificity is unknown. HIV-negative, healthy adults without recent acute infections or vaccinations were the donors. Trimming shortened V by 0 bases and J by 1 base, and 7 bases separated the two germline ends. The CDR3 covers 14 residues. Germline V lookup: CDR1 SGDLS, CDR2 YYNGEE. Study results and limitations: How much donors shared clonotypes was expected to be affected by sequencing depth. The genetic and exposure-history diversity represented was limited by few donors.

At the deep level, the assay was run. Assay used: immunoSEQ multiplex PCR; TCRdb lists only in-frame clones, some missing. Counted here are about 490,000 clones, 76% occurring once; the ten biggest clones make up 10% to 15%. What was sequenced was PBMCs. The TCR was taken from a woman in her forties in good health. Some clones in this sample may be carry-over from other donors' samples. V gene TRBV9 combines with J gene TRBJ1-1; D call uncertain. The CDR3 nucleotides read TGTGCCAGCAGCGTAGGCAATAGGAACACTGAAGCTTTCTTT. It codes for CASSVGNRNTEAFF.